These 22 T cell receptor beta chains share one sample of origin, sequenced in a study of cytomegalovirus exposure and HLA in healthy donors. Vbeta (60) and Jbeta (13) primers were used in the PCR. TCRdb's table, derived via immunoSEQ multiplex PCR, lists solely in-frame clones and lacks some. Counted here are 120,000 or so clones, approximately 77% occurring once; the ten biggest clones make up about 1.8%. Sequencing was carried out using PBMCs. The receptors derive from a man aged 18 to 29 in good health and CMV-seronegative.

In nucleotides, the CDR3 is TGTGCCAGCAGTGAGAGGGGGTCAGGTAGGAGCTATGGCTACACCTTC. This encodes CASSERGSGRSYGYTF. V is TRBV25-1 and J is TRBJ1-2, with D maybe TRBD1 (6 bases). The germline gives CDR1 MGHDK, CDR2 SYGVNS. The length of the CDR3 is 16 residues. Deletions cut 3 bases from V and 4 bases from J, with 18 bases between.

The genes are TRBV19 and TRBJ1-1; D might be TRBD1 (5 bases). V was clipped by 7 bases and J by 7 bases, with 13 bases between them. The germline gives CDR1 LNHDA, CDR2 SQIVND (reference sequence). There are 12 residues in the CDR3. The CDR3 sequence: CASTGGSLEAFF. The CDR3 coding sequence is TGTGCCAGTACCGGGGGGAGCCTTGAAGCTTTCTTT. Variable domain in full (rest from reference TRBV19 and TRBJ1-1): DGGITQSPKYLFRKEGQNVTLSCEQNLNHDAMYWYRQDPGQGLRLIYYSQIVNDFQKGDIAEGYSVSREKKESFPLTVTSAQKNPTAFYLCASTGGSLEAFFGQGTRLTVV.

The rearrangement uses TRBV7-6 and TRBJ1-6; TRBD1 aligns across 9 bases. CDR3 length equals 14 residues. V was clipped by 4 bases and J by 8 bases; unmatched bases: 3. Germline V CDR1 and CDR2: SGHVS, FNYEAQ. The CDR3 DNA is TGTGCCAGCAGCTCGGGACAGGGTGATTCACCCCTCCACTTT. This translates into CASSSGQGDSPLHF.

This clone was recorded once. This chain uses TRBV5-4 with TRBJ2-7; 10 nucleotides match TRBD2. CDR1 SGHNT and CDR2 YYREEE come from the germline V gene (reference sequence). The J segment lost 5 bases and the V segment lost 4 bases, leaving 6 bases of the junction unmatched. The CDR3 runs 14 residues. CDR3 nucleotides: TGTGCCAGCAGCCCGGGACTAGCGTCTGACGAGCAGTACTTC. Protein product: CASSPGLASDEQYF.

V gene TRBV6-5 combines with J gene TRBJ1-2, with 8 bases aligning to TRBD1. Germline-derived CDR1 and CDR2 are MNHEY and SVGAGI. Trimming took 6 bases from V and 1 from J; bases not matched to a gene: 1. There are 13 residues in the CDR3. The chain's CDR3 is CASRDRDNYGYTF. Here the CDR3 DNA reads TGTGCCAGCAGGGACAGGGATAACTATGGCTACACCTTC.

The chain combines TRBV25-1 with TRBJ2-7, with TRBD1 as a possible D gene (5 bases). Germline CDR1 reads MGHDK; CDR2 reads SYGVNS. Trimming stripped 8 bases from V and 3 bases from J, with 14 bases between. CDR3 length: 13 residues. This chain's CDR3 is CASSIVQGYEQYF. CDR3 DNA sequence: TGTGCCAGCTCGATCGTTCAGGGCTACGAGCAGTACTTC.

CDR3 sequence reads: CASMEAGAGNTIYF. The CDR3 DNA reads as TGTGCCAGTATGGAGGCAGGGGCTGGAAACACCATATATTTT. This chain joins TRBV19 and TRBJ1-3; possibly TRBD1 for D (6 bases). The CDR3 is 14 residues long. Per germline, CDR1 LNHDA and CDR2 SQIVND (reference sequence). V was shortened by 7 bases and J by 2 bases, with 12 bases between the two germline ends.

The chain uses TRBV7-8 and TRBJ2-5, with a tentative D call TRBD2 (6 bases). V shed 3 bases and J shed 7 bases, with 6 bases lying between them. This CDR3 region has 11 residues. Germline loops: CDR1 SGHVS, CDR2 FQNEAQ. Written as DNA, the CDR3 is TGTGCCAGCAGCTTGGAGGGGACCCAGTACTTC. This translates into CASSLEGTQYF.

CDR3: CATSSGGADEQFF. CDR3 nucleotide sequence: TGTGCCACCTCCAGCGGGGGGGCCGATGAGCAGTTCTTC. V and J are TRBV15 and TRBJ2-1; 10 bases align to TRBD2. V lost 8 bases and J lost 8; bases outside the gene matches: 6. There are 13 residues in the CDR3. CDR1 and CDR2 from the germline V gene are LNHNV and YYDKDF (reference sequence).

V is TRBV6-6 and J is TRBJ2-1, with 10 bases matching TRBD1. This CDR3 has 16 amino acids. V lost 0 bases, J lost 7 bases, and 6 bases stayed unmatched. Germline V lookup: CDR1 MNHNY, CDR2 SVGAGI (reference sequence). CDR3 protein: CASSYSRQGAGNEQFF. The CDR3 DNA reads TGTGCCAGCAGTTACTCTAGACAGGGGGCTGGGAATGAGCAGTTCTTC.

In this sample, this clone turned up once. V and J are TRBV2 and TRBJ2-7; 9 positions agree with TRBD1. Germline V gene lookup returns CDR1 SNHLY and CDR2 FYNNEI. The CDR3 sequence is 16 residues long. V was pared by 6 bases and J by 5 bases, with 14 bases of the junction left unmatched. The chain's CDR3 is CASSENLGTGTNEQYF. The CDR3 DNA follows: TGTGCCAGCAGCGAGAACCTCGGGACAGGGACCAACGAGCAGTACTTC.

This chain joins TRBV6-1 and TRBJ2-5; no firm D call. The J call is uncertain, as TRBJ2-7 better fits the DNA end. This CDR3 comprises 12 residues. In germline, CDR1 is MNHNS, CDR2 SASEGT. The CDR3 sequence: CASSEVGSEQYF. In nucleotides, the CDR3 is TGTGCCAGCAGTGAAGTCGGAAGCGAGCAGTACTTC.

The J gene is TRBJ2-1, the V gene TRBV9, with 9 bases aligning to TRBD2. CDR1 and CDR2 (germline): SGDLS, YYNGEE. V was clipped by 0 bases and J by 2 bases; unmatched bases: 3. This CDR3 spans 16 amino acids. The CDR3 region has the DNA TGTGCCAGCAGCGTAGTTCCTAGCGGGGCCTACAATGAGCAGTTCTTC. Its translation: CASSVVPSGAYNEQFF.

This chain's CDR3 is CASSSTSGTQYF. The CDR3 bases are TGCGCCAGCAGCTCCACTAGCGGTACGCAGTATTTT. The chain uses TRBV5-1 and TRBJ2-3; 8 nucleotides agree with TRBD2. Germline loops: CDR1 SGHRS, CDR2 YFSETQ. The CDR3 consists of 12 residues. V shed 3 bases, J shed 8 bases, and the junction held 2 bases outside the gene matches.

This clone has only a few counts. The chain carries TRBV19 and TRBJ1-2, with 8 bases identical to TRBD1. V trimming: 0 bases; J trimming: 6 bases; junction bases outside the gene matches: 6. This CDR3 spans 15 amino acids. Germline CDR1 and CDR2: LNHDA and SQIVND (reference sequence). The CDR3 nucleotides read TGTGCCAGTAGTATAGACGACAGGGGATGGAATGGCTACACCTTC. Protein sequence: CASSIDDRGWNGYTF.

The chain employs TRBV11-2 and TRBJ2-5; maybe TRBD2 (5 bases). The J call is doubtful: the DNA matches TRBJ2-7 better. This CDR3 comprises 13 residues. Germline V CDR1 and CDR2: SGHAT, FQNNGV. The CDR3 DNA follows: TGTGCCAGCAGCTTACGGGAAACCTACGAGCAGTACTTC. This sequence encodes CASSLRETYEQYF.

This chain uses TRBV11-2 with TRBJ1-6; D may be TRBD1 (6 bases). Looked up from germline, CDR1 is SGHAT and CDR2 is FQNNGV. CDR3 size: 14 residues. V shed 2 bases and J shed 10 bases, with 12 bases lying between them. The CDR3 DNA follows: TGTGCCAGCAGCTTAAGAAGGGACACCTCACCCCTCCACTTT. Translating it yields CASSLRRDTSPLHF.

The chain links TRBV15 to TRBJ2-7; TRBD2 matches 7 bases. J lost 1 base, V lost 8 bases, and 5 bases had no gene match. Germline assignment: CDR1 LNHNV and CDR2 YYDKDF (reference sequence). The CDR3 extends over 13 amino acids. In nucleotides, the CDR3 is TGTGCCACCTCCCCGGGGGGTTCCTACGAGCAGTACTTC. Amino acid sequence: CATSPGGSYEQYF.

A single count supports this clone. The chain recombines TRBV6-5 with TRBJ2-2; 8 nucleotides match TRBD1. J lost 5 bases, V lost 4 bases, and 6 bases had no gene match. The CDR3 length is 15 residues. The germline V gene encodes CDR1 MNHEY and CDR2 SVGAGI. DNA for the CDR3: TGTGCCAGCAGTTTTCAGGGGGCGCGAACCGGGGAGCTGTTTTTT. Amino acids: CASSFQGARTGELFF.

The V and J genes are TRBV10-3 and TRBJ1-2, with D unresolved. V was trimmed by 2 bases and J by 4 bases, leaving 5 bases between them. The germline gives CDR1 ENHRY, CDR2 SYGVKD. This CDR3 has 12 amino acids. The CDR3, as DNA: TGTGCCATCAGTGAGGGCAGCTATGGCTACACCTTC. Translated: CAISEGSYGYTF.

V usage is TRBV18 and J usage is TRBJ1-1; TRBD1 might be the D (6 bases). Between the trimmed V and J ends, which lost 3 bases and 4 bases, there was a span of 12 bases. Germline V CDR1 and CDR2: KGHSH, LQKENI. The CDR3 is 14 amino acids. CDR3 bases: TGTGCCAGCTCACCCCCAGGGGCAGGCACTGAAGCTTTCTTT. The encoded protein is CASSPPGAGTEAFF. The full variable domain, in which reference TRBV18 and TRBJ1-1 provide the parts outside the CDR3, is NAGVMQNPRHLVRRRGQEARLRCSPMKGHSHVYWYRQLPEEGLKFMVYLQKENIIDESGMPKERFSAEFPKEGPSILRIQQVVRGDSAAYFCASSPPGAGTEAFFGQGTRLTVV.

The J gene is TRBJ2-7, the V gene TRBV29-1, with a possible D match to TRBD2 (6 bases). Germline V lookup: CDR1 SQVTM, CDR2 ANQGSEA. The CDR3 is 14 residues long. V lost 6 bases, J lost 2 bases, and 17 bases lay in between. The CDR3 reads CSVNLGLGTYEQYF. CDR3 bases: TGCAGCGTCAACTTGGGACTGGGGACCTACGAGCAGTACTTC.